Following are 31 T cell receptor beta chains from one sample sequenced in a study of shared clonotypes between healthy human individuals. Naive CD8 cells were CD45RO-negative, positively selected for CCR7, excluding terminally differentiated effector memory CD45RA+ cells. Using immunoSEQ multiplex PCR, the repertoire was profiled, and TCRdb retains in-frame clones only, with some absent. The sample gives about 1.9 million clones, around 95% of which show up once; approximately 1.7% is in the top ten. Input material: naive CD8+ T cells from PBMCs. The receptors were gathered from a man aged 18 to 30 in good health. Some clones in this sample may be carry-over from other donors' samples.

Only a few counts were recorded for this clone. The chain carries TRBV14 and TRBJ1-1; no definite D call. Germline V CDR1 and CDR2: SGHDN, FVKESK. CDR3 size: 13 residues. The ends were cut back, 3 bases at V and 7 bases at J, with 12 bases in the middle. In DNA form, the CDR3 reads TGTGCCAGCAGCCACGGGAGGCCGTTTGAAGCTTTCTTT. Protein product: CASSHGRPFEAFF.

This chain uses TRBV10-3 with TRBJ1-2; 10 bases align to TRBD1. V trimming: 4 bases; J trimming: 3 bases; junction bases outside the gene matches: 5. The CDR3 contains 15 residues. Per the germline V gene, CDR1 is ENHRY and CDR2 is SYGVKD. CDR3 in DNA: TGTGCCATCAGTGGAAAGGGACAGGGGTACTATGGCTACACCTTC. Its translation: CAISGKGQGYYGYTF.

The chain combines TRBV11-2 with TRBJ2-1; D is unresolved. The V end was cut by 5 bases, the J end by 0 bases, with 11 bases between. Germline CDR1 is SGHAT and CDR2 is FQNNGV. The CDR3 spans 15 residues. CDR3 DNA sequence: TGTGCCAGCAGCCCGAGTCGATACTCCTACAATGAGCAGTTCTTC. Translating it yields CASSPSRYSYNEQFF.

About this clone: Other DNA sequences in the same sample also yield this CDR3. The chain uses TRBV27 and TRBJ2-5; 7 positions match TRBD1. The CDR3 is 14 amino acids. The germline CDR1 and CDR2 sequences are MNHEY and SMNVEV (reference sequence). Trimming removed 3 bases from V and 5 bases from J; junction bases left unmatched: 6. CDR3 nucleotides: TGTGCCAGCAGTTTCTCAGGGGGTTGGGAGACCCAGTACTTC. Protein product: CASSFSGGWETQYF.

Comments on this clone: In the same sample, other DNA sequences code for this CDR3. The V call is TRBV7-9, the J call TRBJ1-2; the D is unclear. The CDR3 is made up of 14 amino acids. CDR1 and CDR2 (germline): SEHNR, FQNEAQ (reference sequence). Trimming removed 3 bases from V and 1 base from J, with 9 bases in between. This chain's CDR3 is CASSFVEGNYGYTF. DNA for the CDR3: TGTGCCAGCAGCTTCGTTGAGGGTAACTATGGCTACACCTTC.

This clone came up once. The sample carries other DNA sequences with the same CDR3. CDR3 sequence: CASSPRTGGGYEQYF. Written as DNA, the CDR3 is TGTGCCAGCAGCCCTCGGACTGGGGGGGGCTACGAGCAGTACTTC. J is TRBJ2-7 and V is TRBV9, with 7 bases that match TRBD2. This CDR3 region has 15 residues. V dropped 4 bases and J dropped 3; count of bases not matched to a gene: 10. Per the germline V gene, CDR1 is SGDLS and CDR2 is YYNGEE.

The chain is built from TRBV5-1 and TRBJ1-2; TRBD1 agrees at 7 bases. Germline V gives CDR1 SGHRS, CDR2 YFSETQ. The CDR3 loop spans 15 amino acids. V was pared by 4 bases and J by 1 base, with 7 bases of the junction left unmatched. For the CDR3, the DNA is TGCGCCAGCAGCCCATACAGGGGAAGTAACTATGGCTACACCTTC. Protein sequence: CASSPYRGSNYGYTF.

This chain uses TRBV6-1 with TRBJ1-1; D ambiguous. Trimming removed 1 base from V and 5 bases from J, with 11 bases in between. This CDR3 comprises 14 residues. Germline lookup yields CDR1 MNHNS and CDR2 SASEGT. CDR3 coding DNA: TGTGCCAGCAGTGAAGTGGGGAAGAGAACTGAAGCTTTCTTT. Its translation: CASSEVGKRTEAFF.

As regards this clone: At the DNA level, this CDR3 is encoded by other sequences in the same sample as well. V is TRBV19 and J is TRBJ1-1; no clear D gene. V lost 1 base and J 0 bases, leaving 9 bases between the germline ends. CDR1 and CDR2 from the germline V gene are LNHDA and SQIVND (reference sequence). The CDR3 consists of 15 residues. CDR3 nucleotide sequence: TGTGCCAGTAGTATAGGACCAGGACTGAACACTGAAGCTTTCTTT. It codes for CASSIGPGLNTEAFF.

V usage is TRBV5-1 and J usage is TRBJ2-1; a weak D match, TRBD1 (5 bases). This CDR3 is built from 14 residues. Germline loops: CDR1 SGHRS, CDR2 YFSETQ. V lost 4 bases to trimming and J lost 6 bases, with 14 bases between them. CDR3 in amino acids: CASSAPQGSNEQFF. The DNA for the CDR3 is TGCGCCAGCAGCGCGCCTCAGGGTTCCAATGAGCAGTTCTTC.

The chain links TRBV6-1 to TRBJ2-7, with D hard to call. The V gene's germline CDR1 is MNHNS and CDR2 SASEGT. The CDR3 has 13 residues. The germline V and J ends were trimmed by 4 bases and 4 bases, with 11 bases remaining between them. The CDR3 nucleotides are TGTGCCAGCAGTGCTGGGGTGCGGTACGAGCAGTACTTC. Encoded protein: CASSAGVRYEQYF.

This chain links TRBV28 with TRBJ1-1; D ambiguous. V was shortened by 6 bases and J by 0 bases, with 14 bases between the two germline ends. Germline lookup yields CDR1 MDHEN and CDR2 SYDVKM. The CDR3 has 15 amino acids. DNA for the CDR3: TGTGCCAGCAGAGACATCCGATTTTTGAACACTGAAGCTTTCTTT. This gives the protein CASRDIRFLNTEAFF.

The chain recombines TRBV7-9 with TRBJ2-7; TRBD2 aligns across 12 bases. This CDR3 is built from 15 residues. The V and J ends lost 5 bases and 5 bases, in that order; junction bases with no gene match: 7. From germline, CDR1 is SEHNR and CDR2 FQNEAQ (reference sequence). Written as DNA, the CDR3 is TGTGCCAGCAGCAAATCTAGCGGGAGGGCCGACGAGCAGTACTTC. As protein: CASSKSSGRADEQYF. The complete variable domain, with remaining parts taken from reference TRBV7-9 and TRBJ2-7, reads DTGVSQNPRHKITKRGQNVTFRCDPISEHNRLYWYRQTLGQGPEFLTYFQNEAQLEKSRLLSDRFSAERPKGSFSTLEIQRTEQGDSAMYLCASSKSSGRADEQYFGPGTRLTVT.

The chain joins TRBV6-1 to TRBJ2-1, with 7 bases that match TRBD1. CDR1 and CDR2 from the germline V gene are MNHNS and SASEGT. The CDR3 contains 12 residues. Trimming removed 6 bases from V and 9 bases from J; junction bases left unmatched: 5. This CDR3 is CASRARQGEQFF. The DNA for the CDR3 is TGTGCCAGCAGGGCAAGACAGGGTGAGCAGTTCTTC.

DNA for the CDR3: TGTGCCAGCAGTTTCCTGACAGGGCCAAACTATGGCTACACCTTC. Its translation: CASSFLTGPNYGYTF. This chain links TRBV28 with TRBJ1-2; 7 bases align to TRBD1. After removal of 3 bases from V and 2 bases from J, the junction contained 6 bases not matched to a gene. The CDR3 has 15 amino acids. CDR1 is MDHEN, CDR2 SYDVKM, per germline.

V is TRBV11-2 and J is TRBJ2-7, with D perhaps matching TRBD2 (5 bases). Germline lookup yields CDR1 SGHAT and CDR2 FQNNGV. V lost 7 bases and J lost 1, with 11 bases in between. CDR3 length: 13 residues. This CDR3 reads CASTYGGSYEQYF. CDR3 DNA sequence: TGTGCCAGCACCTATGGCGGGTCCTACGAGCAGTACTTC.

This clone showed up just a few times. The chain has TRBV5-6 and TRBJ1-1; tentatively, D is TRBD1 (5 bases). Per germline, CDR1 SGHDT and CDR2 YYEEEE. There are 14 residues in the CDR3. The germline V and J ends were trimmed by 6 bases and 2 bases, with 14 bases remaining between them. The CDR3 DNA reads as TGTGCCAGCAACTGGGGAGGGGCAAACACTGAAGCTTTCTTT. Amino acids: CASNWGGANTEAFF.

J is TRBJ2-3 and V is TRBV4-2; D is unresolved. V dropped 0 bases and J dropped 4 bases, with 14 bases sitting between them. CDR1 LGHNA and CDR2 YNFKEQ come from the germline V gene. The CDR3 has 16 amino acids. The CDR3, as DNA: TGTGCCAGCAGCCAAGAGCAGCGTTGGGGTCCAGATACGCAGTATTTT. This gives the protein CASSQEQRWGPDTQYF.

This sequence joins TRBV25-1 and TRBJ2-3; D ambiguous. V was cut by 7 bases and J by 9 bases, with 11 bases left in between. CDR3 length: 11 amino acids. The germline V gene encodes CDR1 MGHDK and CDR2 SYGVNS. The CDR3: CASTSLGTQYF. The CDR3 bases are TGTGCCAGCACTTCTTTAGGGACGCAGTATTTT.

On this clone itself: Other DNA sequences of this sample code for an identical CDR3. This chain connects TRBV4-3 to TRBJ2-3; 7 nucleotides match TRBD2. The V gene's germline CDR1 is LGHNA and CDR2 YSLEER. The CDR3 runs 15 residues. The V and J ends lost 0 bases and 0 bases, in that order; junction bases with no gene match: 0. The CDR3 DNA sequence: TGCGCCAGCAGCCAAGACGGGGGGAGCACAGATACGCAGTATTTT. The encoded protein is CASSQDGGSTDTQYF.

This chain uses TRBV5-1 with TRBJ2-2; D is unclear. Germline CDR1 is SGHRS and CDR2 is YFSETQ. Trimming took off 0 bases at V and 7 bases at J, with 10 bases between the two ends. The CDR3 is made up of 14 amino acids. The CDR3 DNA reads TGCGCCAGCAGCTTGGTTTGGACGGACGGGGAGCTGTTTTTT. Protein product: CASSLVWTDGELFF.

The CDR3 bases are TGCGCCAGCAGCTTGTCTGGGTTCGGGAACACTGAAGCTTTCTTT. Protein: CASSLSGFGNTEAFF. The chain couples TRBV5-1 to TRBJ1-1; no reliable D call. This CDR3 region has 15 residues. The V gene lost 1 base and the J gene lost 1 base, with 11 bases spanning the gap. Germline V gene sequence: CDR1 SGHRS, CDR2 YFSETQ.

The V gene is TRBV27, the J gene TRBJ1-2, with D hard to call. The CDR3 extends over 15 amino acids. From germline, CDR1 is MNHEY and CDR2 SMNVEV (reference sequence). Trimming stripped 0 bases from V and 0 bases from J, with 8 bases between. The CDR3 region has the DNA TGTGCCAGCAGTTTATCACGGCTAGCTAACTATGGCTACACCTTC. This sequence encodes CASSLSRLANYGYTF.

The chain employs TRBV4-3 and TRBJ2-2, with D tentatively TRBD2 (6 bases). Trimming shortened V by 0 bases and J by 2 bases, and 16 bases separated the two germline ends. This CDR3 is built from 18 residues. Per the germline V gene, CDR1 is LGHNA and CDR2 is YSLEER. CDR3 region: CASSQDGEVILNTGELFF. The DNA for the CDR3 is TGCGCCAGCAGCCAAGATGGGGAGGTGATACTAAACACCGGGGAGCTGTTTTTT.

The chain has TRBV19 and TRBJ2-1, with a weak D call TRBD2 (5 bases). CDR1 LNHDA and CDR2 SQIVND come from the germline V gene (reference sequence). This CDR3 contains 15 residues. V lost 1 base, J lost 3 bases, and 10 bases lay in between. CDR3 protein: CASSIGVGDYNEQFF. CDR3 DNA sequence: TGTGCCAGTAGTATAGGTGTCGGGGACTACAATGAGCAGTTCTTC.

V is TRBV11-3 and J is TRBJ1-1, with a tentative D call TRBD1 (5 bases). The CDR3 runs 13 residues. CDR1 SGHNT and CDR2 YENEEA come from the germline V gene. Trimming took off 4 bases at V and 4 bases at J, with 10 bases between the two ends. CDR3 protein: CASSWGRATEAFF. CDR3 DNA sequence: TGTGCCAGCAGCTGGGGGAGGGCCACTGAAGCTTTCTTT.

The chain recombines TRBV28 with TRBJ2-7; no clear D. This CDR3 region has 12 residues. The V and J ends lost 3 bases and 3 bases respectively, with 6 bases between them. The germline CDR1 and CDR2 sequences are MDHEN and SYDVKM. The CDR3 bases are TGTGCCAGCAGTTTTTTTGGCTACGAGCAGTACTTC. Its translation: CASSFFGYEQYF.

This clone showed up just once. The same CDR3 is also encoded by other DNA sequences in this sample. V usage is TRBV6-6 and J usage is TRBJ1-1; no clear D gene. V lost 8 bases to trimming and J lost 3 bases, with 4 bases between them. Germline CDR1 is MNHNY and CDR2 is SVGAGI (reference sequence). This CDR3 is built from 10 residues. This chain's CDR3 is CASRDTEAFF. As DNA, the CDR3 is TGTGCCAGCCGGGACACTGAAGCTTTCTTT.

The chain has TRBV11-2 and TRBJ2-7, with D hard to call. The germline V gene has CDR1 SGHAT and CDR2 FQNNGV. This CDR3 has 14 residues. V dropped 0 bases and J dropped 2 bases, with 8 bases sitting between them. The DNA for the CDR3 is TGTGCCAGCAGCTTAGAAGGGTTTGCCTACGAGCAGTACTTC. Its protein product is CASSLEGFAYEQYF.

The chain recombines TRBV4-1 with TRBJ2-7, with TRBD1 matching over 8 bases. Germline trimming cut 4 bases from V and 0 bases from J; bases unmatched to any gene: 5. Germline CDR1 and CDR2: MGHRA and YSYEKL. CDR3 size: 15 residues. CDR3 DNA: TGCGCCAGCAGCCCGGGACAGGTAAGCTCCTACGAGCAGTACTTC. Its translation: CASSPGQVSSYEQYF.

This clone was detected only once. V gene TRBV27 combines with J gene TRBJ2-7; 7 bases match TRBD1. The germline gives CDR1 MNHEY, CDR2 SMNVEV (reference sequence). The trim removed 0 bases at V and 2 bases at J, leaving 4 bases unmatched. The length of the CDR3 is 15 residues. CDR3 in amino acids: CASSLSGTVTYEQYF. CDR3 bases: TGTGCCAGCAGTTTATCCGGGACAGTAACCTACGAGCAGTACTTC.